These 18 T cell receptor beta chains share one sample of origin, sequenced in a study of T cell responses to AZD1222 COVID-19 vaccine. Profiling relied on immunoSEQ multiplex PCR, and the TCRdb table lists in-frame clones only, not all of them. The sample has 120,000 to 150,000 clones; about nine tenths are singletons. Specimen: peripheral blood, collected on day 0 of MenACWY control vaccination. These receptors all stem from an adult in good health.

Worth noting for this clone: A read error may produce the germline difference seen at one junction end. Other DNA sequences from this sample encode an identical CDR3 as well. The chain couples TRBV9 to TRBJ2-1; 10 nucleotides line up with TRBD2. CDR3 length equals 16 residues. Germline CDR1 reads SGDLS; CDR2 reads YYNGEE. The CDR3 reads CASSVSSGGLYNEQFF. DNA of the CDR3: TGTGCTAGCAGCGTCTCTAGCGGGGGCCTATACAATGAGCAGTTCTTC.

The chain is built from TRBV10-2 and TRBJ1-1; D uncertain. This CDR3 region has 13 residues. The germline V gene has CDR1 WSHSY and CDR2 SAAADI. Trimming took off 9 bases at V and 0 bases at J, with 11 bases between the two ends. The CDR3 protein is CASSFALNTEAFF. As DNA, the CDR3 is TGCGCCAGTTCCTTTGCTTTGAACACTGAAGCTTTCTTT.

The chain is built from TRBV6-5 and TRBJ1-5; no firm D call. Germline values: CDR1 MNHEY, CDR2 SVGAGI. The CDR3 loop spans 11 amino acids. The V end was cut by 7 bases, the J end by 1 base, with 2 bases between. CDR3 in amino acids: CASNSNQPQHF. The CDR3 DNA reads as TGTGCCAGCAACAGCAATCAGCCCCAGCATTTT.

V gene TRBV6-1 combines with J gene TRBJ1-1, with TRBD1 as a possible D gene (6 bases). The CDR3 runs 13 residues. Trimming shortened V by 3 bases and J by 7 bases, and 12 bases separated the two germline ends. Per the germline V gene, CDR1 is MNHNS and CDR2 is SASEGT. The CDR3 sequence: CASSENRVVEAFF. CDR3 nucleotide sequence: TGTGCCAGCAGTGAGAACAGGGTGGTTGAAGCTTTCTTT.

The chain combines TRBV5-1 with TRBJ2-7, with TRBD1 matching 8 bases. Germline V lookup: CDR1 SGHRS, CDR2 YFSETQ. This CDR3 is 13 amino acids long. Unmatched junction bases numbered 5, after V lost 3 bases and J lost 6 bases. The CDR3 here is CASSWRQGFEQYF. The CDR3, as DNA: TGCGCCAGCAGCTGGCGACAGGGGTTCGAGCAGTACTTC.

This clone has just one count. The chain has TRBV4-1 and TRBJ2-3; 9 bases line up with TRBD2. Germline CDR1 and CDR2: MGHRA and YSYEKL. This CDR3 has 14 amino acids. Germline trimming cut 6 bases from V and 2 bases from J; bases unmatched to any gene: 3. The CDR3 DNA reads TGCGCCAGCAGTCTAGCGGGGCCCACAGATACGCAGTATTTT. It is translated as CASSLAGPTDTQYF.

The V and J genes are TRBV6-6 and TRBJ1-5, with D uncertain. Trimming stripped 5 bases from V and 6 bases from J, with 8 bases between. This CDR3 is 12 amino acids long. CDR1 MNHNY and CDR2 SVGAGI come from the germline V gene (reference sequence). The CDR3 is CASSADIQPQHF. The CDR3 coding sequence is TGTGCCAGCAGTGCAGACATTCAGCCCCAGCATTTT.

On this clone: This sample includes further DNA sequences coding for the same CDR3. This chain links TRBV7-9 with TRBJ1-3; tentatively, D is TRBD1 (5 bases). V gave up 2 bases and J gave up 4 bases, with 12 bases separating them. This CDR3 comprises 15 residues. Germline loops: CDR1 SEHNR, CDR2 FQNEAQ (reference sequence). CDR3 nucleotides: TGTGCCAGCAGCTTAAGGCAGGGAACGGGAAACACCATATATTTT. Protein sequence: CASSLRQGTGNTIYF.

The V and J genes are TRBV7-7 and TRBJ2-3, with 8 positions matching TRBD1. This CDR3 has 15 residues. Germline lookup yields CDR1 SSHAT and CDR2 FNYEAQ (reference sequence). J was trimmed by 2 bases and V by 4 bases; bases with no gene match: 5. CDR3 sequence: CASSSGTGTTDTQYF. CDR3 nucleotide sequence: TGTGCCAGCAGCTCCGGGACAGGAACCACAGATACGCAGTATTTT.

The V gene is TRBV19, the J gene TRBJ2-1, with TRBD1 matching over 7 bases. The CDR3 runs to 15 residues. Germline V lookup: CDR1 LNHDA, CDR2 SQIVND (reference sequence). V was pared by 5 bases and J by 7 bases, with 11 bases of the junction left unmatched. The CDR3 DNA reads TGTGCCAGTAGTCCTGACAGGGAAATAGTAAATGAGCAGTTCTTC. Encoded protein: CASSPDREIVNEQFF.

The J gene is TRBJ2-5, the V gene TRBV5-6, with D possibly matching TRBD1 (7 bases). Per the germline V gene, CDR1 is SGHDT and CDR2 is YYEEEE. The V end was cut by 2 bases, the J end by 7 bases, with 12 bases between. There are 13 residues in the CDR3. DNA of the CDR3: TGTGCCAGCAGCTTCGCGGAGGGGGCGACCCAGTACTTC. Its protein product is CASSFAEGATQYF.

The chain couples TRBV4-2 to TRBJ2-1, with D unresolved. This CDR3 is built from 16 residues. CDR1 LGHNA and CDR2 YNFKEQ come from the germline V gene. V was clipped by 1 base and J by 6 bases, with 16 bases between them. The DNA of the CDR3 is TGTGCCAGCAGCCAAGGTTCAAGGATGTTGGGCAATGAGCAGTTCTTC. This codes for CASSQGSRMLGNEQFF.

This clone showed up just once. Other DNA variants within this sample encode the same CDR3. The V and J genes are TRBV6-1 and TRBJ2-7; D is unresolved. Germline lookup yields CDR1 MNHNS and CDR2 SASEGT. V dropped 3 bases and J dropped 0 bases, with 9 bases sitting between them. The CDR3 consists of 14 residues. The CDR3 loop is CASSEDRISYEQYF. DNA of the CDR3: TGTGCCAGCAGTGAGGACCGCATCTCCTACGAGCAGTACTTC.

The genes are TRBV30 and TRBJ2-5, with 7 positions matching TRBD2. The CDR3 extends over 13 amino acids. Germline V gene data show CDR1 as GTSNPN and CDR2 as SVGIG (reference sequence). V was pared by 0 bases and J by 5 bases, with 3 bases of the junction left unmatched. The CDR3: CAWSVHGGETQYF. CDR3 nucleotides: TGTGCCTGGAGTGTACACGGGGGGGAGACCCAGTACTTC. The whole variable domain, filled in from reference TRBV30 and TRBJ2-5, reads SQTIHQWPATLVQPVGSPLSLECTVEGTSNPNLYWYRQAAGRGLQLLFYSVGIGQISSEVPQNLSASRPQDRQFILSSKKLLLSDSGFYLCAWSVHGGETQYFGPGTRLLVL.

The gene calls are TRBV5-4 and TRBJ1-1; D might be TRBD1 (5 bases). Germline-derived CDR1 and CDR2 are SGHNT and YYREEE (reference sequence). The CDR3 consists of 13 residues. V lost 1 base and J lost 5, with 9 bases in between. The CDR3 sequence is CASSLSGGTEAFF. The CDR3 bases are TGTGCCAGCAGCTTGAGTGGGGGGACTGAAGCTTTCTTT.

The chain carries TRBV29-1 and TRBJ1-2; D remains unclear. V dropped 4 bases and J dropped 4 bases, with 7 bases sitting between them. The CDR3 consists of 11 residues. Germline values: CDR1 SQVTM, CDR2 ANQGSEA. DNA of the CDR3: TGCAGCGTTGTAGGGCGCTATGGCTACACCTTC. It specifies CSVVGRYGYTF.

The chain links TRBV28 to TRBJ1-5, with D possibly TRBD1 on 6 matching bases. Trimming removed 7 bases at V and 2 bases at J, with 6 bases between. Germline CDR1 reads MDHEN; CDR2 reads SYDVKM. The CDR3 has 12 residues. CDR3 amino acids: CASNRGNQPQHF. CDR3 sequence (DNA): TGTGCCAGCAACAGGGGCAATCAGCCCCAGCATTTT.

The rearrangement uses TRBV7-3 and TRBJ2-1; TRBD1 matches at 7 bases. Germline trimming cut 5 bases from V and 4 bases from J; bases unmatched to any gene: 8. Germline values: CDR1 SGHTA, CDR2 FQGTGA. There are 15 residues in the CDR3. The CDR3 DNA is TGTGCCAGCAGCCCATTACCGGGACAGTACAATGAGCAGTTCTTC. Translating gives CASSPLPGQYNEQFF.